This TCR beta chain was sequenced for a study of shared clonotypes between healthy human individuals. In the study overall: CD4 naive cells filled three plates per donor, CD4 memory three, CD8 naive two and CD8 memory one. Findings of the study overall: Few donors limited the genetic and exposure-history diversity represented. Donor clonotype sharing was expected to depend on sequencing depth.

A word on this clone: No antigen is known for it.

Trimming stripped 4 bases from V and 6 bases from J, with 10 bases between. The germline CDR1 and CDR2 sequences are KGHSH and LQKENI. There are 12 residues in the CDR3. Every contributor of samples was a Caucasian grown-up residing in Nashville, Tennessee. Some clones are missing from TCRdb's copy, which holds only in-frame ones; the method was immunoSEQ multiplex PCR. The table has about 1,500,000 clones, 96% seen once. The clonotype originates from a man aged 30 to 45 in good health. The chain joins TRBV18 to TRBJ2-7, with D unclear. The sequencing input was naive CD4+ T cells sorted from blood. Subset indicated: CD45RA+ positively selected. The CDR3, as DNA: TGTGCCAGCTCACGGGCTACCGGCGAGCAGTACTTC. Translated, it gives CASSRATGEQYF.